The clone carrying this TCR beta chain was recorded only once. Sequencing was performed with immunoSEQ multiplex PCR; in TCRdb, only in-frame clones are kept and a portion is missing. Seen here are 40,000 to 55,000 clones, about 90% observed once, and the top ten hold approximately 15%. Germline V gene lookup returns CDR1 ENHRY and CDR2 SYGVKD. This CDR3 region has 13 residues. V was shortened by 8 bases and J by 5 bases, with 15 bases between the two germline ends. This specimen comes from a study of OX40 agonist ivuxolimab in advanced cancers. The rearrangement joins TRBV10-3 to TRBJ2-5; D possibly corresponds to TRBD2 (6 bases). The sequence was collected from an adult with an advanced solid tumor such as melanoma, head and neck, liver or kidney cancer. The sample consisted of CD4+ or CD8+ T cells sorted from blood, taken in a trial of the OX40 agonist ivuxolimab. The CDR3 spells CAISEAGPETQYF. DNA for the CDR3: TGTGCCATCTCTGAGGCGGGACCGGAGACCCAGTACTTC.